This T cell receptor beta chain is from a study of T-cell reconstitution after alpha-beta-depleted transplantation in children. This clonotype was seen a handful of times. The TCRbeta library incorporated unique molecular identifiers. TCRdb reanalysed the PCR reads using MiXCR and keeps one entry per CDR3 protein. The sample contains about 47,000 distinct CDR3 sequences, approximately 52% of which appear only once. Germline trimming cut 3 bases from V and 4 bases from J; bases unmatched to any gene: 0. Per germline, CDR1 SSHAT and CDR2 FNYEAQ (reference sequence). The CDR3 is 15 amino acids. The TCR originated in a boy under two years old with SCID, due to receive a stem cell transplant. The gene calls are TRBV7-7 and TRBJ2-1; TRBD2 aligns across 13 bases. The specimen comprised peripheral blood, sampled before TCRalphabeta/CD19-depleted stem cell transplant. The CDR3 sequence is CASSLGLAGYNEQFF. DNA for the CDR3: TGTGCCAGCAGCTTGGGACTAGCGGGGTACAATGAGCAGTTCTTC.